Listed here are 23 T cell receptor beta chains from one sample, sequenced in a study of T cells expressing NK-cell markers. TCRdb reprocessed the 5' RACE reads; each CDR3 protein has one entry and no DNA is given. This repertoire includes around 140,000 distinct CDR3 sequences. The sequenced sample was blood T cells: a sorted CD56 or NKG2C T cell subset, CD4+ or CD8+ T cells, or bulk PBMC T cells (not recorded which). The receptors here all came from a man aged 18-30 years in good health.

The chain couples TRBV6-2 or TRBV6-3 to TRBJ2-7; TCRdb proposes TRBD2, but this gene call is untestable without DNA. The CDR3 is 14 residues long. Germline-derived CDR1 and CDR2 are MNHEY and SVGEGT. The CDR3 region is CASSSGTSIAEQYF.

The chain carries TRBV24-1 and TRBJ2-3; TCRdb calls TRBD1, which cannot be checked without DNA. The length of the CDR3 is 15 residues. Germline V gives CDR1 KGHDR, CDR2 SFDVKD. CDR3 in amino acids: CATSDLGQDTDTQYF.

The gene calls are TRBV20-1 and TRBJ2-2; TCRdb designates TRBD2, a call that cannot be tested without DNA. The V gene's germline CDR1 is DFQATT and CDR2 SNEGSKA (reference sequence). CDR3 size: 15 residues. CDR3 residues: CSARGSGRITGELFF.

The chain has TRBV7-2 and TRBJ2-2; TCRdb proposes TRBD1, but this gene call is untestable without DNA. CDR1 is SGHTA, CDR2 FQGNSA, per germline. This CDR3 has 17 amino acids. This CDR3 reads CASSLSPGTDNTGELFF.

This chain joins TRBV9 and TRBJ2-7; TCRdb selects TRBD2, and the lack of DNA leaves this call unchecked. The CDR3 is made up of 14 amino acids. Germline CDR1 and CDR2: SGDLS and YYNGEE. The CDR3 here is CASSVGLVNDEQYF. The full variable domain, rest sourced from reference TRBV9 and TRBJ2-7, is DSGVTQTPKHLITATGQRVTLRCSPRSGDLSVYWYQQSLDQGLQFLIQYYNGEERAKGNILERFSAQQFPDLHSELNLSSLELGDSALYFCASSVGLVNDEQYFGPGTRLTVT.

The chain uses TRBV20-1 and TRBJ1-1. CDR1 DFQATT and CDR2 SNEGSKA come from the germline V gene (reference sequence). The CDR3 is 12 residues long. This chain's CDR3 is CSARAGDTEAFF.

The chain's CDR3 is CASSSTGMNNSPLHF. This chain connects TRBV5-1 to TRBJ1-6; TCRdb indicates TRBD1, and absent DNA this call remains unverified. From germline, CDR1 is SGHRS and CDR2 YFSETQ. This CDR3 comprises 15 residues.

The chain couples TRBV14 to TRBJ2-7. Per germline, CDR1 SGHDN and CDR2 FVKESK. The CDR3 is 14 amino acids. The CDR3 is CASSQVGRAYEQYF.

CDR3 amino acids: CASSPPLRGNQPQHF. The gene calls are TRBV28 and TRBJ1-5; TCRdb selects TRBD1, and the lack of DNA leaves this call unchecked. Germline values: CDR1 MDHEN, CDR2 SYDVKM. CDR3 size: 15 residues.

This chain connects TRBV7-6 to TRBJ2-3. CDR3 length: 17 amino acids. CDR1 is SGHVS, CDR2 FNYEAQ, per germline. This CDR3 is CASSLDSNEFSTDTQYF.

The gene calls are TRBV19 and TRBJ1-1; TCRdb reports TRBD1, a call that lacks DNA to check it against. Germline loops: CDR1 LNHDA, CDR2 SQIVND (reference sequence). This CDR3 region has 15 residues. CDR3 protein: CASSHLGQGRTEAFF. Full variable domain (missing parts from reference TRBV19 and TRBJ1-1): DGGITQSPKYLFRKEGQNVTLSCEQNLNHDAMYWYRQDPGQGLRLIYYSQIVNDFQKGDIAEGYSVSREKKESFPLTVTSAQKNPTAFYLCASSHLGQGRTEAFFGQGTRLTVV.

This chain connects TRBV5-1 to TRBJ1-2; TCRdb reports TRBD1, a call that lacks DNA to check it against. The CDR3 contains 13 residues. The germline V gene encodes CDR1 SGHRS and CDR2 YFSETQ. CDR3 sequence: CASSDQGDYGYTF.

This chain joins TRBV19 and TRBJ1-5; TCRdb lists TRBD1, though no DNA is available to test this call. CDR1 and CDR2 (germline): LNHDA, SQIVND (reference sequence). This CDR3 region has 16 residues. CDR3 protein: CASSTLKTGEGQPQHF.

The chain is built from TRBV3-1 and TRBJ1-2; TCRdb's assignment of TRBD1 cannot be checked, as there is no DNA. CDR3 length: 15 residues. CDR1 LGHDT and CDR2 YNNKEL come from the germline V gene (reference sequence). CDR3 sequence: CASSPPRVKSPGYTF.

The chain carries TRBV29-1 and TRBJ2-7; without DNA, the TCRdb call of TRBD2 cannot be checked. Germline V gives CDR1 SQVTM, CDR2 ANQGSEA. The CDR3 length is 15 residues. The CDR3 protein is CSVEDRDSSSYEQYF.

The chain employs TRBV12-3 or TRBV12-4 and TRBJ2-1; with no DNA, the TCRdb D assignment of TRBD2 cannot be verified. The CDR3 is 15 amino acids. The CDR3 is CAAASWRSYEVEQFF.

The chain employs TRBV12-3 or TRBV12-4 and TRBJ2-5; TCRdb reports TRBD2, a call that lacks DNA to check it against. The CDR3 extends over 15 amino acids. Here the CDR3 reads CASSLEGRGQETQYF.

The chain links TRBV7-9 to TRBJ1-3. Germline CDR1 reads SEHNR; CDR2 reads FQNEAQ (reference sequence). This CDR3 region has 16 residues. CDR3 region: CASSPAGREDGNTIYF.

CDR3 sequence reads: CAISGPRTSGDQETQYF. The J gene is TRBJ2-5, the V gene TRBV10-3; TCRdb reports TRBD2, a call that lacks DNA to check it against. The germline gives CDR1 ENHRY, CDR2 SYGVKD. The CDR3 is 17 amino acids.

This chain joins TRBV4-1 and TRBJ2-1. The germline gives CDR1 MGHRA, CDR2 YSYEKL. The CDR3 consists of 17 residues. This CDR3 reads CASSQVESSSTYNEQFF.

This chain links TRBV20-1 with TRBJ1-1; without DNA, the TCRdb call of TRBD1 cannot be checked. The CDR3 contains 14 residues. Germline V CDR1 and CDR2: DFQATT, SNEGSKA (reference sequence). The CDR3 loop is CSARGQGWDTEAFF.

The rearrangement joins TRBV20-1 to TRBJ2-1; TCRdb reports TRBD2, a call that lacks DNA to check it against. The CDR3 is 15 residues long. The germline V gene has CDR1 DFQATT and CDR2 SNEGSKA (reference sequence). The CDR3 is CSATTSKEAYNEQFF.

The chain couples TRBV6-4 to TRBJ1-3; TCRdb's assignment of TRBD1 cannot be checked, as there is no DNA. Germline assignment: CDR1 MRHNA and CDR2 SNTAGT. The CDR3 covers 15 residues. CDR3 amino acids: CASSEETGAGNTIYF.